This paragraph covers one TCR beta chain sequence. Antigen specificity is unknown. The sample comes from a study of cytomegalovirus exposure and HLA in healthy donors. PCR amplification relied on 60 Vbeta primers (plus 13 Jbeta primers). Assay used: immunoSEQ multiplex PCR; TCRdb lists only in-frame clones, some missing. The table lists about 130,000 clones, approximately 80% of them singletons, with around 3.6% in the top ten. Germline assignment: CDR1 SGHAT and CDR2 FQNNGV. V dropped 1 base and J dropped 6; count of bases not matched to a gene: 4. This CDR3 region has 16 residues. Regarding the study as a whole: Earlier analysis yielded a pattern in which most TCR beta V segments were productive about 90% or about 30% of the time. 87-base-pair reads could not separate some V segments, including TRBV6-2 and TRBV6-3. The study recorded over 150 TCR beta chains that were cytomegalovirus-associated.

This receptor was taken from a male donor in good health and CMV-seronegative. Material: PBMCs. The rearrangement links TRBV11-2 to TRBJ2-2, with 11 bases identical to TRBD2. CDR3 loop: CASSLVILAGAGELFF. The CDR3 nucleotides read TGTGCCAGCAGCTTAGTTATACTAGCGGGAGCCGGGGAGCTGTTTTTT.